The rows below give T cell receptor beta chains drawn from one sample of a study of human T cells and chemical hapten exposure. TCRdb independently ran MiXCR on the RACE reads; one entry per CDR3 protein. The sample carries about 80,000 distinct CDR3 sequences, 7.5% to 9.5% recorded once. The specimen comprised whole blood, sampled in connection with sensitization to the hapten diphenylcyclopropenone (DPC). These receptors were collected from a woman under 40 with alopecia areata. Some clones in this sample may be carry-over from other donors' samples. Both conserved end residues are part of each CDR3. Fields, in order: CDR3 protein, CDR3 DNA, clone size, J gene, D gene, V gene. A D gene is named only where the DNA matches it firmly. Not all rows give a size; the values are once, few, many and, for expanded clones, a class.

CDR3aa: CASSLEVQETQYF; CDR3nt: TGTGCCAGCAGCTTAGAGGTACAAGAGACCCAGTACTTC; abundance: few; j_gene: TRBJ2-5; d_gene: .; v_gene: TRBV5-4
CDR3aa: CATDNREVNNGYTF; CDR3nt: TGTGCCACCGATAACCGTGAGGTCAACAATGGCTACACCTTC; abundance: few; j_gene: TRBJ1-2; d_gene: .; v_gene: TRBV24-1
CDR3aa: CASSVHISGANVLTF; CDR3nt: TGTGCCAGCAGCGTACATATCTCTGGGGCCAACGTCCTGACTTTC; abundance: few; j_gene: TRBJ2-6; d_gene: .; v_gene: TRBV12-3/TRBV12-4
CDR3aa: CASSGAPAGGTQYF; CDR3nt: TGTGCCAGCTCAGGAGCCCCCGCGGGGGGAACTCAGTACTTC; abundance: many; j_gene: TRBJ2-5; d_gene: TRBD2; v_gene: TRBV18
CDR3aa: CATSRDQWQQSYGYTF; CDR3nt: TGTGCCACCAGCAGAGATCAGTGGCAGCAGTCCTATGGCTACACCTTC; abundance: .; j_gene: TRBJ1-2; d_gene: .; v_gene: TRBV15
CDR3aa: CSARTDTEAFF; CDR3nt: TGCAGTGCTAGAACGGACACTGAAGCTTTCTTT; abundance: .; j_gene: TRBJ1-1; d_gene: .; v_gene: TRBV20-1
CDR3aa: CSARDPGPSLEQYF; CDR3nt: TGCAGTGCTAGAGATCCCGGCCCGTCCCTCGAGCAGTACTTC; abundance: many; j_gene: TRBJ2-7; d_gene: .; v_gene: TRBV20-1
CDR3aa: CSAGTGGTYGYTF; CDR3nt: TGCAGTGCAGGGACAGGGGGAACCTATGGCTACACCTTC; abundance: .; j_gene: TRBJ1-2; d_gene: TRBD1; v_gene: TRBV20-1
CDR3aa: CSGRERDGQETQYF; CDR3nt: TGCAGTGGCCGGGAGAGAGACGGCCAAGAGACCCAGTACTTC; abundance: few; j_gene: TRBJ2-5; d_gene: .; v_gene: TRBV20-1
CDR3aa: CASSGGPPGSSPDTQYF; CDR3nt: TGTGCCAGCAGCGGGGGGCCCCCGGGATCAAGCCCAGATACGCAGTATTTT; abundance: few; j_gene: TRBJ2-3; d_gene: .; v_gene: TRBV7-9
CDR3aa: CANSLQGGGEQYF; CDR3nt: TGTGCCAACTCGTTACAGGGAGGCGGGGAGCAGTACTTC; abundance: .; j_gene: TRBJ2-7; d_gene: .; v_gene: TRBV18
CDR3aa: CASSGDTQRYGYTF; CDR3nt: TGTGCCAGCAGCGGGGACACCCAACGCTATGGCTACACCTTC; abundance: .; j_gene: TRBJ1-2; d_gene: .; v_gene: TRBV5-6
CDR3aa: CASSAHRSFLQGTDTQYF; CDR3nt: TGTGCCAGCAGCGCGCACCGATCATTTTTGCAAGGCACAGATACGCAGTATTTT; abundance: few; j_gene: TRBJ2-3; d_gene: .; v_gene: TRBV7-8
CDR3aa: CASRTGHLNTEAFF; CDR3nt: TGTGCCAGCAGAACGGGACACTTGAACACTGAAGCTTTCTTT; abundance: many; j_gene: TRBJ1-1; d_gene: .; v_gene: TRBV12-3/TRBV12-4
CDR3aa: CASSLMLADYEQFF; CDR3nt: TGTGCCAGCAGCCTTATGTTAGCGGACTATGAGCAGTTCTTC; abundance: .; j_gene: TRBJ2-1; d_gene: .; v_gene: TRBV12-3/TRBV12-4
CDR3aa: CASSLGLGQGSGANVLTF; CDR3nt: TGTGCCAGCAGCTTAGGATTGGGACAAGGCTCTGGGGCCAACGTCCTGACTTTC; abundance: .; j_gene: TRBJ2-6; d_gene: .; v_gene: TRBV11-1
CDR3aa: CASSAATGIPYEQYF; CDR3nt: TGTGCCAGTAGTGCCGCTACAGGGATCCCCTACGAGCAGTACTTC; abundance: few; j_gene: TRBJ2-7; d_gene: .; v_gene: TRBV19
CDR3aa: CATSRDLTSEQYF; CDR3nt: TGTGCCACCAGCAGAGACTTGACATCCGAGCAGTACTTC; abundance: .; j_gene: TRBJ2-7; d_gene: .; v_gene: TRBV15
CDR3aa: CASSPDRNQPQHF; CDR3nt: TGTGCCAGCAGCCCCGACAGGAATCAGCCCCAGCATTTT; abundance: many; j_gene: TRBJ1-5; d_gene: .; v_gene: TRBV2
CDR3aa: CASSLVRGGYTF; CDR3nt: TGTGCCAGCAGTTTGGTCAGGGGCGGCTACACCTTC; abundance: many; j_gene: TRBJ1-2; d_gene: .; v_gene: TRBV12-3/TRBV12-4
CDR3aa: CAISESKGKFLETQYF; CDR3nt: TGTGCCATCAGTGAGTCGAAAGGAAAGTTCCTGGAGACCCAGTACTTC; abundance: .; j_gene: TRBJ2-5; d_gene: .; v_gene: TRBV10-3
CDR3aa: CASSPGQGAMVTDTQYF; CDR3nt: TGTGCCAGCAGCCCGGGACAGGGGGCGATGGTCACAGATACGCAGTATTTT; abundance: few; j_gene: TRBJ2-3; d_gene: TRBD1; v_gene: TRBV11-3
CDR3aa: CASSRFRQGGTEAFF; CDR3nt: TGTGCCAGCTCACGGTTCCGCCAGGGTGGCACTGAAGCTTTCTTT; abundance: .; j_gene: TRBJ1-1; d_gene: .; v_gene: TRBV18
CDR3aa: CASSNGGAWQPQHF; CDR3nt: TGTGCCAGTAGTAATGGGGGGGCTTGGCAGCCCCAGCATTTT; abundance: .; j_gene: TRBJ1-5; d_gene: .; v_gene: TRBV19
CDR3aa: CASSQGRQQNTEAFF; CDR3nt: TGTGCCAGCAGCCAGGGGCGGCAGCAGAACACTGAAGCTTTCTTT; abundance: many; j_gene: TRBJ1-1; d_gene: .; v_gene: TRBV11-2
CDR3aa: CSVALGYGYTF; CDR3nt: TGCAGCGTTGCCCTTGGCTATGGCTACACCTTC; abundance: many; j_gene: TRBJ1-2; d_gene: .; v_gene: TRBV29-1
CDR3aa: CSANSYNEPIETQYF; CDR3nt: TGCAGCGCCAACTCCTACAACGAACCTATAGAGACCCAGTACTTC; abundance: many; j_gene: TRBJ2-5; d_gene: .; v_gene: TRBV29-1
CDR3aa: CASSPGGTGMVEQFF; CDR3nt: TGTGCCAGCAGTCCCGGGGGGACAGGAATGGTTGAGCAGTTCTTC; abundance: many; j_gene: TRBJ2-1; d_gene: .; v_gene: TRBV12-3/TRBV12-4
CDR3aa: CASSLDSGDYNEQFF; CDR3nt: TGTGCCAGCAGCTTAGATAGCGGGGATTACAATGAGCAGTTCTTC; abundance: few; j_gene: TRBJ2-1; d_gene: TRBD2; v_gene: TRBV11-3
CDR3aa: CAWRDTGTGGTEAFF; CDR3nt: TGTGCCTGGAGAGATACCGGGACAGGGGGCACTGAAGCTTTCTTT; abundance: many; j_gene: TRBJ1-1; d_gene: TRBD1; v_gene: TRBV30
CDR3aa: CASSHWSRSGNTGELFF; CDR3nt: TGTGCCAGCAGCCATTGGTCCCGATCAGGAAACACCGGGGAGCTGTTTTTT; abundance: few; j_gene: TRBJ2-2; d_gene: .; v_gene: TRBV3-1
CDR3aa: CASKTGAEAFF; CDR3nt: TGCGCCAGCAAGACGGGAGCTGAAGCTTTCTTT; abundance: many; j_gene: TRBJ1-1; d_gene: .; v_gene: TRBV5-1
CDR3aa: CSVGGQGPSSTDTQYF; CDR3nt: TGCAGCGTTGGCGGACAGGGGCCTTCTAGCACAGATACGCAGTATTTT; abundance: many; j_gene: TRBJ2-3; d_gene: TRBD1; v_gene: TRBV29-1
CDR3aa: CASSLHRVGSNQPQHF; CDR3nt: TGTGCCAGCAGCTTGCACAGGGTAGGAAGCAATCAGCCCCAGCATTTT; abundance: many; j_gene: TRBJ1-5; d_gene: .; v_gene: TRBV7-9
CDR3aa: CASSFLAGGPNTGELFF; CDR3nt: TGCGCCAGCAGCTTCCTAGCGGGGGGGCCGAACACCGGGGAGCTGTTTTTT; abundance: .; j_gene: TRBJ2-2; d_gene: TRBD2; v_gene: TRBV5-1
CDR3aa: CASSFMGRGNTIYF; CDR3nt: TGTGCCAGTAGTTTCATGGGACGAGGAAACACCATATATTTT; abundance: few; j_gene: TRBJ1-3; d_gene: .; v_gene: TRBV19
CDR3aa: CASSRTLDFYEQYF; CDR3nt: TGTGCCAGCAGCCGCACTTTAGACTTCTACGAGCAGTACTTC; abundance: few; j_gene: TRBJ2-7; d_gene: .; v_gene: TRBV7-8
CDR3aa: CSARGQGATEAFF; CDR3nt: TGCAGTGCTAGAGGACAGGGGGCCACTGAAGCTTTCTTT; abundance: many; j_gene: TRBJ1-1; d_gene: TRBD1; v_gene: TRBV20-1
CDR3aa: CSAHRGPVYGYTF; CDR3nt: TGCAGTGCTCATAGGGGACCGGTCTATGGCTACACCTTC; abundance: few; j_gene: TRBJ1-2; d_gene: .; v_gene: TRBV20-1
CDR3aa: CASRYFQGRGDEQYF; CDR3nt: TGTGCCAGCAGATACTTTCAGGGTCGAGGTGACGAGCAGTACTTC; abundance: .; j_gene: TRBJ2-7; d_gene: .; v_gene: TRBV6-5
CDR3aa: CASSPTGTRDYEQYF; CDR3nt: TGTGCCAGCAGCCCGACGGGGACCCGGGACTACGAGCAGTACTTC; abundance: many; j_gene: TRBJ2-7; d_gene: .; v_gene: TRBV7-9
CDR3aa: CASSPGTGGTNEQFF; CDR3nt: TGTGCCAGCAGCCCCGGGACAGGGGGGACCAATGAGCAGTTCTTC; abundance: few; j_gene: TRBJ2-1; d_gene: TRBD1; v_gene: TRBV6-5
CDR3aa: CAISERSSTGGDTQYF; CDR3nt: TGTGCCATCAGTGAGCGATCGAGTACAGGAGGAGATACGCAGTATTTT; abundance: .; j_gene: TRBJ2-3; d_gene: .; v_gene: TRBV10-3
CDR3aa: CASSCGGNSPLHF; CDR3nt: TGTGCCAGCAGTTGTGGGGGGAATTCACCCCTCCACTTT; abundance: .; j_gene: TRBJ1-6; d_gene: .; v_gene: TRBV12-3/TRBV12-4
CDR3aa: CANSLLSYEAFF; CDR3nt: TGTGCCAACAGTCTACTATCATATGAAGCTTTCTTT; abundance: .; j_gene: TRBJ1-1; d_gene: .; v_gene: TRBV12-3/TRBV12-4